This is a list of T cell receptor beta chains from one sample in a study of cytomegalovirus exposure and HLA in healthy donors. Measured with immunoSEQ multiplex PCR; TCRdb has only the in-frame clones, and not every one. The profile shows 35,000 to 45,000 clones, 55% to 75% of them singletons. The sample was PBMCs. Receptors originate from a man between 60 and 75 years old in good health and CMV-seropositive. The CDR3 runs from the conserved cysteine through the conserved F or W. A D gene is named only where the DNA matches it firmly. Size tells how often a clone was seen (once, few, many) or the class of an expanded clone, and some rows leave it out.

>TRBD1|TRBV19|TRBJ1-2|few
CASSFPGTGEGYTF
TGTGCCAGTAGTTTCCCCGGGACAGGAGAAGGCTACACCTTC
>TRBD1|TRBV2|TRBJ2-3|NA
CASTRDRVADTQYF
TGTGCCAGCACCCGGGACAGGGTTGCAGATACGCAGTATTTT
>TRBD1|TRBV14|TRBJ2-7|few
CASSPRTGGYEQYF
TGTGCCAGCAGCCCCCGGACAGGTGGATACGAGCAGTACTTC
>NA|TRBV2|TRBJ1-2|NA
CASTLPGLDGYTF
TGTGCCAGCACTCTACCGGGGTTGGACGGCTACACCTTC
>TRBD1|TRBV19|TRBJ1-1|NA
CASSTQGTAEAFF
TGTGCCAGTAGTACCCAAGGGACAGCTGAAGCTTTCTTT
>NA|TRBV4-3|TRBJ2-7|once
CASSQDSMAYEQYF
TGCGCCAGCAGCCAAGATTCTATGGCCTACGAGCAGTACTTC
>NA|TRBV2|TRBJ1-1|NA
CASTDSRDTEAFF
TGTGCCAGCACCGACTCTCGGGACACTGAAGCTTTCTTT
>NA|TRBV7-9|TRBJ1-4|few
CASSPDLATNEKLFF
TGTGCCAGCAGCCCAGATCTTGCAACTAATGAAAAACTGTTTTTT
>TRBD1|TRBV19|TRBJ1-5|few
CASTIGQGRNQPQHF
TGTGCCAGTACAATCGGACAGGGGCGCAATCAGCCCCAGCATTTT
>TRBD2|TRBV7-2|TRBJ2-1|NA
CASSLTSGISYNEQFF
TGTGCCAGCAGCTTAACTAGCGGGATCTCCTACAATGAGCAGTTCTTC
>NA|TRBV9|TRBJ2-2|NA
CASSAANRLSGELFF
TGTGCCAGCAGCGCCGCTAACAGGCTTTCGGGGGAGCTGTTTTTT
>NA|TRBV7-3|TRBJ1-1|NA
CASSLTGLTEAFF
TGTGCCAGCAGCTTAACGGGGCTCACTGAAGCTTTCTTT
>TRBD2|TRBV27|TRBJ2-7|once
CASSSPGTSGTYEQYF
TGTGCCAGCAGTAGTCCCGGGACTAGCGGGACCTACGAGCAGTACTTC
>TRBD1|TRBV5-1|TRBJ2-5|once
CASGQGVEQYF
TGCGCCAGCGGGCAGGGGGTTGAGCAGTACTTC
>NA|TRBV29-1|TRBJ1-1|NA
CSVEGGTLLNTEAFF
TGCAGCGTTGAGGGGGGGACCCTTCTGAACACTGAAGCTTTCTTT
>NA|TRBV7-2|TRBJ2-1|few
CASSRTPVAYNEQFF
TGTGCCAGCAGCCGTACCCCAGTGGCCTACAATGAGCAGTTCTTC
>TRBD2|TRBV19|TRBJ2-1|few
CASSMRGSGSNYNEQFF
TGTGCCAGTAGTATGCGGGGGAGCGGGAGCAACTACAATGAGCAGTTCTTC
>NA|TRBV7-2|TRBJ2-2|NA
CASSLGAGTGELFF
TGTGCCAGCAGCCTAGGGGCAGGCACCGGGGAGCTGTTTTTT
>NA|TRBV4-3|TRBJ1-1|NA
CASSQDNLRGHGTFF
TGCGCCAGCAGCCAAGATAATCTCCGGGGTCACGGGACTTTCTTT
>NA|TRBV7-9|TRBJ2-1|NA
CASNHVQSLSDEQFF
TGTGCCAGCAACCACGTACAGAGCCTGTCGGATGAGCAGTTCTTC
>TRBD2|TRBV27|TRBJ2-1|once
CASSPTSGSPYNEQFF
TGTGCCAGCAGTCCGACTAGCGGGAGTCCCTACAATGAGCAGTTCTTC
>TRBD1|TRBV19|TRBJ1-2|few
CASKGQGVDYGYTF
TGTGCCAGTAAGGGACAGGGCGTCGACTATGGCTACACCTTC
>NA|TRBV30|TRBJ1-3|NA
CAWSHRTVLSGNTIYF
TGTGCCTGGAGTCACCGGACAGTCCTCTCTGGAAACACCATATATTTT
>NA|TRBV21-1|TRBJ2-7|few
CASSKASPLCSDREGEQYF
TGTGCCAGCAGCAAAGCATCCCCATTGTGTTCGGACAGGGAGGGCGAGCAGTACTTC
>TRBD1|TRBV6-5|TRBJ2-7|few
CASSLTGGEQYF
TGTGCCAGCAGTTTGACAGGGGGCGAGCAGTACTTC
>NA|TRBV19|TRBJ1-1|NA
CASSPFGSEAFF
TGTGCCAGTAGTCCTTTCGGGAGTGAGGCTTTCTTT
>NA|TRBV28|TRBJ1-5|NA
CASYRAWSQPQHF
TGTGCCAGCTACAGGGCCTGGAGTCAGCCCCAGCATTTT
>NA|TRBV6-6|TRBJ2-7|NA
CASSRQVASEQYF
TGTGCCAGCAGTCGACAGGTGGCGTCCGAGCAGTACTTC
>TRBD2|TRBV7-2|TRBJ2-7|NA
CAGAVSGAGVQYF
TGTGCCGGAGCTGTTAGCGGGGCGGGAGTGCAGTACTTC
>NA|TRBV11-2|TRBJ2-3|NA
CASSPLRGADTQYF
TGTGCCAGCAGCCCGTTGCGGGGAGCAGATACGCAGTATTTT
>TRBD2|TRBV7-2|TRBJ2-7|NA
CASSLELASGSYEQYF
TGTGCCAGCAGCTTAGAACTAGCGAGTGGGTCCTACGAGCAGTACTTC
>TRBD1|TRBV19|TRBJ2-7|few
CASSRYLGQTVDEQYF
TGTGCCAGTAGTAGGTACCTGGGACAGACGGTGGACGAGCAGTACTTC
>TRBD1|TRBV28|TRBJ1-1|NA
CASSSQGLLAFF
TGTGCCAGCAGTTCACAGGGGCTTTTGGCTTTCTTT
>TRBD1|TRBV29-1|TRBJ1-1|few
CSVDPGGYTEAFF
TGCAGCGTTGATCCAGGGGGCTACACTGAAGCTTTCTTT
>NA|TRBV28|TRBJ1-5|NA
CASSRGSQPQHF
TGTGCCAGCAGTCGAGGCAGTCAGCCCCAGCATTTT
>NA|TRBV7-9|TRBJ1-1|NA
CASSLTGGLMNTEAFF
TGTGCCAGCAGCTTGACTGGGGGCCTCATGAACACTGAAGCTTTCTTT
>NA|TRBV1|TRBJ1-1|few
CTSSQEEGNTEAFF
TGCACCAGCAGCCAAGAGGAGGGAAACACTGAAGCTTTCTTT
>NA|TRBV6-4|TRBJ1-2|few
CASSDPSGYTF
TGTGCCAGCAGTGACCCCTCCGGCTACACCTTC
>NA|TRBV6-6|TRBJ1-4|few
CASSKGLVNEKLFF
TGTGCCAGCAGCAAGGGACTGGTTAATGAAAAACTGTTTTTT
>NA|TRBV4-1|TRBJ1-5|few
CASSQGNNNQPQHF
TGCGCCAGCAGCCAAGGCAACAACAATCAGCCCCAGCATTTT
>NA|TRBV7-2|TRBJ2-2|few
CASSTRSGPRGGELFF
TGTGCCAGCAGCACCAGGTCCGGACCCAGGGGCGGGGAGCTGTTTTTT
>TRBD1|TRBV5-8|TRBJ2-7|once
CASSLGLGAGGAYEQYF
TGTGCCAGCAGCTTGGGGCTGGGGGCAGGGGGCGCGTACGAGCAGTACTTC
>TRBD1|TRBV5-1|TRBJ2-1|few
CASSPMTGHSYNEQFF
TGCGCCAGCAGCCCTATGACAGGGCACTCCTACAATGAGCAGTTCTTC
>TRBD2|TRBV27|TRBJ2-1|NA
CASSFGSWGGTGTTLYNEQFF
TGTGCCAGCAGTTTCGGGAGCTGGGGGGGAACCGGGACTACCCTCTACAATGAGCAGTTCTTC
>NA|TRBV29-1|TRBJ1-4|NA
CSVAQRGNEKLFF
TGCAGCGTTGCCCAGCGGGGTAATGAAAAACTGTTTTTT